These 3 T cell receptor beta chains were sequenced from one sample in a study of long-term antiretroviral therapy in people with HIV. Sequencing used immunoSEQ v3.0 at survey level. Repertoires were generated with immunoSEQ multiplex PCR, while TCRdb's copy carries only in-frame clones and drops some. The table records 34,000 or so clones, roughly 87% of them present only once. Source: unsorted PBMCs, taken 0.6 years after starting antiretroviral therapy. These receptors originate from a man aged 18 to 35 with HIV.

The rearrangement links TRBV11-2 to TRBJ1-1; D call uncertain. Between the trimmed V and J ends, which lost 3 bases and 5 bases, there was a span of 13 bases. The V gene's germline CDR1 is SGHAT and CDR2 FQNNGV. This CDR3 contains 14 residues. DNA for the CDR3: TGTGCCAGCAGCTTCCGGAACCTGGGGACTGAAGCTTTCTTT. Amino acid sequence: CASSFRNLGTEAFF.

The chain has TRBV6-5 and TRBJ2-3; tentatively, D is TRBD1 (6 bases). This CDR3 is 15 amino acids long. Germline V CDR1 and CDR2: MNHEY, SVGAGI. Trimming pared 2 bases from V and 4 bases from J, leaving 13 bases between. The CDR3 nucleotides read TGTGCCAGCAGTTACGCACAGGGTGGTTCAGATACGCAGTATTTT. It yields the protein CASSYAQGGSDTQYF.

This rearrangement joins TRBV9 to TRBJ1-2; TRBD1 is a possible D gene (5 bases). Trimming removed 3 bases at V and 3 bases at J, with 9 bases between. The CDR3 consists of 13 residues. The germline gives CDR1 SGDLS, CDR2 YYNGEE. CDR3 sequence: CASSASGYYGYTF. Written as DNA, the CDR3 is TGTGCCAGCAGCGCGTCAGGGTACTATGGCTACACCTTC.